The clone carrying this T cell receptor (beta chain) was observed at least ten times. The sample is drawn from a study of prognosis after radiotherapy for stage I lung cancer. Trimming removed 10 bases at V and 0 bases at J, with 15 bases between. The CDR3 runs 14 residues. Germline values: CDR1 SGHVS, CDR2 FQNEAQ. Multiplex PCR in two rounds served to amplify TCR beta CDR3 from genomic DNA. The first round of PCR was done with primers that matched each TRBV and TRBJ gene. TCRdb re-called the multiplex PCR reads with MiXCR, one entry per CDR3 protein. Of about 22,000 distinct CDR3 sequences listed, approximately 42% are singletons.

The sequences come from PBMCs, collected before or after stereotactic body radiation therapy (not recorded which). The chain has TRBV7-8 and TRBJ1-1; weak D call: TRBD1 (5 bases). This TCR derives from a donor over 45 with non-small cell lung cancer. The DNA of the CDR3 is TGTGCCAACCTACGAGGGGTTTTGAACACTGAAGCTTTCTTT. Translated, it gives CANLRGVLNTEAFF.